The source of this TCR beta chain is a study of post-analysis software for immune sequencing data. Study-level background: Relapsing-remitting, secondary progressive and progressive-relapsing forms made up the multiple sclerosis disease courses. The study, taken as a whole, reports: People with multiple sclerosis had a significantly lower normalized Chao1 diversity than controls did. Clustering by F measure revealed strong co-clustering among samples prepared together in one batch. Several TRBV segments were more frequent in patients than controls; TRBV5-6, TRBV5-1 and TRBV20-1 belonged to this group.

Germline CDR1 reads SGHNT; CDR2 reads YYREEE (reference sequence). This CDR3 is 16 amino acids long. The ends were cut back, 4 bases at V and 3 bases at J, with 20 bases in the middle. Unique molecular identifiers tagged the TCR beta cDNA libraries. MiXCR, applied by TCRdb to the PCR reads, yields one record per CDR3 protein. Among hundreds of thousands of distinct CDR3 sequences listed, approximately 60% were seen once. On this clonotype: The antigen is undetermined.

The receptor's source is a girl aged 2 to 10 with multiple sclerosis. The rearrangement joins TRBV5-4 to TRBJ2-7; a possible D gene is TRBD1 (6 bases). Sequencing was done on a sample of blood. CDR3 DNA: TGTGCCAGCAGCCGGGACACCGATTCCTTTCTCTACGAGCAGTACTTC. It encodes CASSRDTDSFLYEQYF.